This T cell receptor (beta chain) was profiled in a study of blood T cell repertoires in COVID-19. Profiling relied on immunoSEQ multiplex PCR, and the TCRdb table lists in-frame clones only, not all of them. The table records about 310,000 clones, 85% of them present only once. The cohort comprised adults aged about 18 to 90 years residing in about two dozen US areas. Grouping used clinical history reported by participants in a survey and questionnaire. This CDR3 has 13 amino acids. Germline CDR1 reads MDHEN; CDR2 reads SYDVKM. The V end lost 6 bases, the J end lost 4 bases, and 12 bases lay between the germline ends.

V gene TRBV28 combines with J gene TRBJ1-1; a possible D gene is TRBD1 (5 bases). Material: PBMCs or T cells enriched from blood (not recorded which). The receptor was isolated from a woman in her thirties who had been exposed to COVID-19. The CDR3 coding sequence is TGTGCCAGCAGATTGTTAGGGGTCACTGAAGCTTTCTTT. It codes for CASRLLGVTEAFF.